The rows below give T cell receptor beta chains drawn from one sample of a study of control samples from healthy donors and cancer patients. This table comes from immunoSEQ multiplex PCR, and its TCRdb copy is limited to in-frame clones, with some not included. Of about 150,000 clones detected, 90% to 95% appear once; the ten largest clones hold approximately 1.4%. The source material was blood. The receptors were sampled from a woman aged 18-29 years in good health. Each CDR3 is given with its conserved first and last residue. The order of the fields is CDR3 protein, CDR3 DNA, J gene, clone size, V gene, D gene. D genes are given only for firm matches. Rows may omit the clone size; those that give it use once, few, many or a size class.

CDR3aa: CASSPSSRTTEAFF
CDR3nt: TGTGCCAGCAGCCCTTCCTCACGGACCACTGAAGCTTTCTTT
j_gene: TRBJ1-1
abundance: -
v_gene: TRBV7-3
d_gene: -

CDR3aa: CASSRATSYNSPLHF
CDR3nt: TGTGCCAGTAGTCGGGCGACCTCCTATAATTCACCCCTCCACTTT
j_gene: TRBJ1-6
abundance: once
v_gene: TRBV19
d_gene: -

CDR3aa: CASSLDGDTQYF
CDR3nt: TGTGCCAGCAGCCTGGATGGCGATACGCAGTATTTT
j_gene: TRBJ2-3
abundance: -
v_gene: TRBV6-1
d_gene: -

CDR3aa: CASTISGRSYEQYF
CDR3nt: TGTGCCAGCACCATTAGCGGGAGATCCTACGAGCAGTACTTC
j_gene: TRBJ2-7
abundance: -
v_gene: TRBV27
d_gene: TRBD2

CDR3aa: CASRDPGTSGPPLHEQFF
CDR3nt: TGTGCCAGTAGAGACCCCGGGACTAGCGGACCTCCTTTACATGAGCAGTTCTTC
j_gene: TRBJ2-1
abundance: -
v_gene: TRBV19
d_gene: TRBD2

CDR3aa: CASSSFGTVQETQYF
CDR3nt: TGTGCCAGCAGCTCCTTCGGGACAGTCCAAGAGACCCAGTACTTC
j_gene: TRBJ2-5
abundance: -
v_gene: TRBV7-9
d_gene: TRBD1

CDR3aa: CASSLDSGATNEKLFF
CDR3nt: TGTGCCAGCAGCCTGGACAGTGGGGCAACTAATGAAAAACTGTTTTTT
j_gene: TRBJ1-4
abundance: -
v_gene: TRBV7-2
d_gene: -

CDR3aa: CASSLAGRSGYTF
CDR3nt: TGTGCCAGCAGCTTGGCGGGGAGGTCTGGCTACACCTTC
j_gene: TRBJ1-2
abundance: -
v_gene: TRBV11-1
d_gene: -

CDR3aa: CASSIPREGVDTQYF
CDR3nt: TGTGCCAGTAGTATTCCCCGGGAGGGTGTAGATACGCAGTATTTT
j_gene: TRBJ2-3
abundance: -
v_gene: TRBV19
d_gene: TRBD2

CDR3aa: CSVGGREDYGYTF
CDR3nt: TGCAGCGTTGGAGGGCGGGAGGACTATGGCTACACCTTC
j_gene: TRBJ1-2
abundance: -
v_gene: TRBV29-1
d_gene: -

CDR3aa: CASSLGRNYGYTF
CDR3nt: TGTGCCAGCAGCCTGGGACGAAACTATGGCTACACCTTC
j_gene: TRBJ1-2
abundance: -
v_gene: TRBV12-3/TRBV12-4
d_gene: -

CDR3aa: CASSLIPKAKNIQYF
CDR3nt: TGTGCCAGCAGCTTAATCCCAAAGGCCAAAAACATTCAGTACTTC
j_gene: TRBJ2-4
abundance: -
v_gene: TRBV5-4
d_gene: -

CDR3aa: CASSISTSGNEQFF
CDR3nt: TGTGCCAGTAGTATATCTACCTCTGGTAATGAGCAGTTCTTC
j_gene: TRBJ2-1
abundance: -
v_gene: TRBV19
d_gene: -

CDR3aa: CSVERPSEAFF
CDR3nt: TGCAGCGTTGAACGGCCCTCGGAAGCTTTCTTT
j_gene: TRBJ1-1
abundance: -
v_gene: TRBV29-1
d_gene: -

CDR3aa: CASSFPQGGRQPQHF
CDR3nt: TGTGCCAGCAGTTTCCCCCAGGGGGGAAGACAGCCCCAGCATTTT
j_gene: TRBJ1-5
abundance: once
v_gene: TRBV28
d_gene: TRBD1

CDR3aa: CASSLGEPNTEAFF
CDR3nt: TGTGCCAGCAGCCTCGGGGAACCGAACACTGAAGCTTTCTTT
j_gene: TRBJ1-1
abundance: -
v_gene: TRBV7-3
d_gene: -

CDR3aa: CATSRGSSTYGYTF
CDR3nt: TGTGCCACCAGCAGAGGTTCATCCACCTATGGCTACACCTTC
j_gene: TRBJ1-2
abundance: -
v_gene: TRBV15
d_gene: -

CDR3aa: CASSLYAGMNTEAFF
CDR3nt: TGTGCCAGCAGCTTATATGCGGGTATGAACACTGAAGCTTTCTTT
j_gene: TRBJ1-1
abundance: -
v_gene: TRBV11-3
d_gene: -

CDR3aa: CASSSPIGDTQYF
CDR3nt: TGTGCCAGCAGCTCCCCGATTGGAGATACGCAGTATTTT
j_gene: TRBJ2-3
abundance: once
v_gene: TRBV7-2
d_gene: -

CDR3aa: CASSQVRSSGTQQFF
CDR3nt: TGCGCCAGCAGCCAAGTAAGGAGTAGCGGGACTCAGCAGTTCTTC
j_gene: TRBJ2-1
abundance: -
v_gene: TRBV4-3
d_gene: TRBD2

CDR3aa: CASSQGYGTGIVEQYF
CDR3nt: TGCGCCAGCAGCCAAGGGTACGGGACAGGGATCGTCGAGCAGTACTTC
j_gene: TRBJ2-7
abundance: -
v_gene: TRBV4-1
d_gene: TRBD1

CDR3aa: CASSFGGGGEKLFF
CDR3nt: TGTGCCAGCAGTTTCGGTGGAGGGGGTGAAAAACTGTTTTTT
j_gene: TRBJ1-4
abundance: -
v_gene: TRBV28
d_gene: -

CDR3aa: CASRPPLAGNSGAEQFF
CDR3nt: TGTGCCAGCCGCCCGCCCTTGGCGGGGAATTCTGGGGCTGAGCAGTTCTTC
j_gene: TRBJ2-1
abundance: -
v_gene: TRBV6-2/TRBV6-3
d_gene: -

CDR3aa: CASSSDYEQYF
CDR3nt: TGTGCCAGCAGCTCGGACTACGAGCAGTACTTC
j_gene: TRBJ2-7
abundance: -
v_gene: TRBV5-4
d_gene: -